This TCR beta chain is drawn from a study of OX40 agonist ivuxolimab in advanced cancers. The CDR3 runs 16 residues. V was pared by 5 bases and J by 6 bases, with 8 bases of the junction left unmatched. CDR1 and CDR2 from the germline V gene are LGHNA and YNFKEQ. The data were produced by immunoSEQ multiplex PCR, yet TCRdb's version contains in-frame clones alone and is incomplete. The sample holds 58,000 or so clones; 75% to 90% are singletons and the top ten take about 3%. Sequencing was performed on CD4+ or CD8+ T cells sorted from blood, taken in a trial of the OX40 agonist ivuxolimab. This TCR derives from an adult with an advanced solid tumor such as melanoma, head and neck, liver or kidney cancer. V is TRBV4-2 and J is TRBJ2-1, with 12 bases identical to TRBD2. CDR3 nucleotides: TGTGCCAGCAGCATTTCTAGCGGGGGGGCCCCCAATGAGCAGTTCTTC. It is translated as CASSISSGGAPNEQFF.